This T cell receptor (beta chain) comes out of a study of shared clonotypes between healthy human individuals. As for the study in general: A donor's plate count was three for CD4 naive and three for CD4 memory; CD8 naive had two and CD8 memory one. Notes on the study in general: When compared with the clonotypes that were shared by all four sorted-subset donors, the non-shared clonotypes turned out to have lower generation probabilities. Estimated richness values were generally larger in naive subsets than in memory subsets.

This clone showed up just a few times. What it recognizes is unknown. Germline CDR1 is MGHRA and CDR2 is YSYEKL. V was trimmed by 5 bases and J by 2 bases, leaving 13 bases between them. The length of the CDR3 is 14 residues. Each cell subset's genomic DNA was divided evenly among several immunoSEQ plates. Assay: immunoSEQ multiplex PCR; the TCRdb copy retains only in-frame clones and omits some. The sample holds about 700,000 clones, about 90% seen once. Only CD45RO-negative cells positively selected for CCR7 counted as naive CD8 cells, so terminally differentiated effector memory CD45RA+ cells were excluded.

The chain employs TRBV4-1 and TRBJ2-7, with D unclear. This clonotype was sampled from a man aged 25-45 years in good health. The specimen sequenced was naive CD8+ T cells sorted from blood. CDR3 sequence reads: CASSSTPGPYEQYF. The CDR3 region has the DNA TGCGCCAGCAGCTCAACCCCGGGCCCCTACGAGCAGTACTTC.